This T cell receptor (beta chain) emerged from a study of T cell responses to AZD1222 COVID-19 vaccine. Libraries were prepared by immunoSEQ multiplex PCR; TCRdb keeps only in-frame clonotypes and omits some of them. Among more than 90,000 clones listed, more than 70% were seen once. This clone appeared a single time. Trimming took 3 bases from V and 2 from J, leaving 9 bases between them. CDR1 is LGHDT, CDR2 YNNKEL, per germline (reference sequence). The CDR3 contains 14 residues. The chain employs TRBV3-1 (or the pseudogene TRBV3-2) and TRBJ2-3; a weak D match, TRBD1 (6 bases). The starting material was peripheral blood, obtained on day 0 of AZD1222 vaccination. This TCR was sampled from an adult in good health. The chain's CDR3 is CASSQPGVTDTQYF. CDR3 sequence (DNA): TGTGCCAGCAGCCAGCCAGGGGTCACAGATACGCAGTATTTT.